This T cell receptor (beta chain) was recovered during a study of cytomegalovirus exposure and HLA in healthy donors. The study's findings and limits: Per a later analysis, 18,000 or so TCR beta sequences showed association with HLA alleles at 0.05 false discovery rate.

The V gene's germline CDR1 is MNHEY and CDR2 SMNVEV (reference sequence). V gave up 7 bases and J gave up 5 bases; unmatched junction bases: 4. This CDR3 is 13 amino acids long. This clone was seen a single time. Antigen specificity is unknown. The PCR ran on 60 Vbeta and 13 Jbeta primers. Using immunoSEQ multiplex PCR, the repertoire was profiled, and TCRdb retains in-frame clones only, with some absent. Of around 140,000 clones in the sample, approximately 87% were seen once. The sequence came from a woman in her 30s in good health and CMV-seronegative. The chain recombines TRBV27 with TRBJ2-1; TRBD1 matches at 8 bases. The sequenced sample consisted of PBMCs. Here the CDR3 DNA reads TGTGCCAGCAAGCCAGGGGGCCACAATGAGCAGTTCTTC. Translation: CASKPGGHNEQFF.